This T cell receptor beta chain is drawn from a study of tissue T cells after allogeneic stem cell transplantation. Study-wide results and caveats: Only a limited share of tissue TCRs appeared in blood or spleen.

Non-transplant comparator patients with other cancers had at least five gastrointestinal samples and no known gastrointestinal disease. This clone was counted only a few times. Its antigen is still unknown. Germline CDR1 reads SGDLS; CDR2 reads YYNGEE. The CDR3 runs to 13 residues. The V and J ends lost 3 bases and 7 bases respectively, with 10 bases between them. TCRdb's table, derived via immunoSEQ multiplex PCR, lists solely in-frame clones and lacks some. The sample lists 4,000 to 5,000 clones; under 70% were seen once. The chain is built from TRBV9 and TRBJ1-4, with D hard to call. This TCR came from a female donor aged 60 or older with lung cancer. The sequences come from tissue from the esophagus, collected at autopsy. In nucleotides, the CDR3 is TGTGCCAGCAGCGCCGAGACCTTTGAAAAACTGTTTTTT. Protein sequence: CASSAETFEKLFF.